A selection of T cell receptor beta chains follows, all from one sample in a study of blood T cell repertoires in COVID-19. Profiled with immunoSEQ multiplex PCR; TCRdb holds only in-frame clones, not every one. The profile shows about 90,000 clones, approximately 80% of them singletons. The sample consisted of peripheral blood. All receptors derive from an older woman with active or convalescent COVID-19. The CDR3 runs from the conserved cysteine through the conserved F or W. A D gene is named only where the DNA matches it firmly. Some rows mark clone size as missing; the rest say once, few, many or name a class of expanded clone.

>NA|TRBJ1-4|TRBV19|TRBD1
CASSYRGPNEKLFF
TGTGCCAGTAGTTACAGGGGGCCTAATGAAAAACTGTTTTTT
>NA|TRBJ1-4|TRBV18|NA
CASSPASRGDEKLFF
TGTGCCAGCTCCCCGGCATCCCGGGGGGATGAAAAACTGTTTTTT
>once|TRBJ2-1|TRBV24-1|TRBD2
CATSDALAGGPDEQFF
TGTGCCACCAGTGATGCACTAGCGGGGGGGCCTGATGAGCAGTTCTTC
>NA|TRBJ2-1|TRBV28|TRBD2
CASSFPGGYNEQFF
TGTGCCAGCAGTTTCCCGGGGGGCTACAATGAGCAGTTCTTC
>NA|TRBJ2-3|TRBV6-2/TRBV6-3|TRBD2
CASSAFWRGGQDTQYF
TGTGCCAGCAGCGCTTTTTGGCGGGGGGGCCAGGATACGCAGTATTTT
>few|TRBJ2-7|TRBV18|NA
CASSPRTAYEQYF
TGTGCCAGCTCGCCGCGGACAGCCTACGAGCAGTACTTC
>NA|TRBJ1-1|TRBV11-2|NA
CASLRRSLIGGTEAFF
TGTGCCAGTCTGCGGAGGTCCTTAATCGGTGGGACTGAAGCTTTCTTT
>NA|TRBJ2-3|TRBV28|TRBD2
CASSRPGLAGGPDTQYF
TGTGCCAGCAGTCGTCCTGGACTAGCGGGGGGGCCTGATACGCAGTATTTT
>NA|TRBJ1-3|TRBV7-9|NA
CASSGGAEAGNTIYF
TGTGCCAGCAGCGGCGGCGCCGAGGCTGGAAACACCATATATTTT
>few|TRBJ1-1|TRBV2|TRBD1
CASSDRQGKSTEAFF
TGTGCCAGCAGTGACCGACAGGGGAAGAGCACTGAAGCTTTCTTT
>NA|TRBJ2-1|TRBV6-2/TRBV6-3|TRBD2
CASSYSFGTSGGALDNEQFF
TGTGCCAGCAGTTACTCGTTTGGGACTAGCGGGGGGGCTCTCGACAATGAGCAGTTCTTC
>NA|TRBJ1-2|TRBV7-2|NA
CASSSQTNYGYTF
TGTGCCAGCAGCAGTCAGACTAACTATGGCTACACCTTC
>NA|TRBJ1-2|TRBV3-1/TRBV3-2|NA
CASSQEGRTGYTF
TGTGCCAGCAGCCAAGAAGGGAGGACTGGCTACACCTTC
>NA|TRBJ2-3|TRBV11-2|TRBD2
CASSLVLAGGLVTQYF
TGTGCCAGCAGCTTAGTGCTAGCGGGGGGGTTGGTTACGCAGTATTTT
>NA|TRBJ1-3|TRBV5-4|TRBD1
CASSPSSRGSGTIYF
TGTGCCAGCAGCCCTTCGTCCAGGGGGAGTGGGACCATATATTTT
>NA|TRBJ2-1|TRBV7-2|NA
CASSIDGGSSYNEQFF
TGTGCCAGCAGCATCGACGGAGGCAGCTCCTACAATGAGCAGTTCTTC
>NA|TRBJ2-7|TRBV6-5|NA
CASSPRGTLNYEQYF
TGTGCCAGCAGTCCCCGCGGGACGCTGAACTACGAGCAGTACTTC
>NA|TRBJ2-5|TRBV11-2|NA
CASSPVFSAGETQYF
TGTGCCAGCAGCCCAGTTTTTAGCGCTGGAGAGACCCAGTACTTC